The rows below give T cell receptor beta chains drawn from one sample of a study of cytomegalovirus exposure and HLA in healthy donors. Using immunoSEQ multiplex PCR, the repertoire was profiled, and TCRdb retains in-frame clones only, with some absent. The profile shows roughly 140,000 clones, approximately 91% of them singletons. Sequencing used PBMCs. Receptor source: a young woman in good health and CMV-seropositive. Both conserved end residues are part of each CDR3. The D gene is left open where the match is weak. Clone size is not always given. Where it is, it says once, few, many or a class for expanded clones.

>TRBJ2-1|NA|NA|TRBV29-1
CSVESSGESSYNEQFF
TGCAGCGTTGAATCGTCAGGGGAGAGCTCCTACAATGAGCAGTTCTTC
>TRBJ2-2|NA|NA|TRBV10-3
CATRTVLDGELFF
TGTGCCACCCGGACAGTTCTCGACGGGGAGCTGTTTTTT
>TRBJ1-1|NA|NA|TRBV11-1
CASSLLTGSAEAFF
TGTGCCAGCAGCCTTTTAACAGGGAGCGCTGAAGCTTTCTTT
>TRBJ2-6|TRBD2|NA|TRBV9
CASSVAIDEREGSSGANVLTF
TGTGCCAGCAGCGTAGCAATCGACGAGCGGGAGGGGAGCTCTGGGGCCAACGTCCTGACTTTC
>TRBJ1-5|NA|few|TRBV30
CAWSGEDDNQPQHF
TGTGCCTGGAGTGGGGAGGACGACAATCAGCCCCAGCATTTT
>TRBJ2-7|TRBD1|NA|TRBV30
CAWRRDRTYEQYF
TGTGCCTGGAGACGGGACAGAACCTACGAGCAGTACTTC
>TRBJ2-1|NA|NA|TRBV7-3
CARLGGNSNEQFF
TGTGCCAGGCTAGGCGGGAACTCCAATGAGCAGTTCTTC
>TRBJ2-3|NA|NA|TRBV23-1
CASSNPAGDSTDTQYF
TGCGCCAGCAGTAACCCGGCAGGGGATAGCACAGATACGCAGTATTTT
>TRBJ1-5|NA|NA|TRBV18
CASSPLDSGYQPQHF
TGTGCCAGCTCACCACTCGACTCGGGATATCAGCCCCAGCATTTT
>TRBJ2-3|TRBD2|once|TRBV7-9
CASRKGLAGGSTDTQYF
TGTGCCAGCAGAAAGGGACTAGCGGGAGGGAGCACAGATACGCAGTATTTT
>TRBJ2-5|NA|few|TRBV27
CASRLAGLSGAQYF
TGTGCCAGCAGGCTGGCAGGCCTTTCAGGGGCCCAGTACTTC
>TRBJ2-7|TRBD2|NA|TRBV19
CASSPILASGYEQYF
TGTGCCAGTAGCCCAATCTTGGCTAGCGGTTACGAGCAGTACTTC
>TRBJ2-7|NA|NA|TRBV7-2
CASSLATRGGGRRDEQYF
TGTGCCAGCAGCTTAGCTACGAGAGGGGGGGGGCGCCGTGACGAGCAGTACTTC
>TRBJ2-3|TRBD1|NA|TRBV6-4
CASGETGGFADTQYF
TGTGCCAGCGGGGAGACAGGGGGGTTCGCCGATACGCAGTATTTT
>TRBJ2-3|TRBD2|once|TRBV15
CATSRAGTSGGVSTDTQYF
TGTGCCACCAGCAGGGCCGGGACTAGCGGGGGGGTGAGCACAGATACGCAGTATTTT
>TRBJ1-1|TRBD1|NA|TRBV19
CASSISGGAEAFF
TGTGCCAGTAGTATTTCAGGGGGAGCTGAAGCTTTCTTT
>TRBJ2-1|NA|NA|TRBV13
CASAILTSLHEQFF
TGTGCCAGCGCAATCTTAACTAGTCTCCATGAGCAGTTCTTC
>TRBJ2-3|TRBD2|NA|TRBV5-1
CASTPRTSGPVDTQYF
TGCGCCAGCACGCCTCGGACTAGCGGGCCAGTTGATACGCAGTATTTT
>TRBJ2-1|NA|NA|TRBV7-9
CASSLRGNEQFF
TGTGCCAGCAGCTTAAGGGGGAATGAGCAGTTCTTC
>TRBJ1-2|NA|NA|TRBV4-3
CASSQGARGAANYGYTF
TGCGCCAGCAGCCAAGGGGCCCGGGGGGCAGCCAACTATGGCTACACCTTC
>TRBJ1-5|NA|NA|TRBV6-6
CASSFADSNQPQHF
TGTGCCAGCAGTTTCGCGGATAGCAATCAGCCCCAGCATTTT
>TRBJ1-1|NA|NA|TRBV30
CAWSGLDAEAFF
TGTGCCTGGAGTGGCTTAGATGCTGAAGCTTTCTTT
>TRBJ2-2|NA|NA|TRBV2
CASRSTANTGELFF
TGTGCCAGCAGGTCTACCGCGAACACCGGGGAGCTGTTTTTT
>TRBJ2-2|NA|NA|TRBV10-3
CATYRNTGELFF
TGTGCCACATACAGGAACACCGGGGAGCTGTTTTTT
>TRBJ1-2|NA|NA|TRBV6-6
CASTEVRWGYTF
TGTGCCAGCACGGAGGTCCGGTGGGGCTACACCTTC
>TRBJ1-4|NA|NA|TRBV28
CASSSSDRPEKLFF
TGTGCCAGCAGTTCGTCTGACAGACCTGAAAAACTGTTTTTT
>TRBJ2-7|TRBD2|few|TRBV30
CACQLAGAYEQYF
TGTGCCTGCCAACTAGCGGGAGCCTACGAGCAGTACTTC
>TRBJ2-2|TRBD2|NA|TRBV5-6
CASSMGLGNTGELFF
TGTGCCAGCAGCATGGGACTAGGGAACACCGGGGAGCTGTTTTTT
>TRBJ2-7|NA|NA|TRBV18
CASSPRGQYSYEQYF
TGTGCCAGCTCCCCCCGGGGACAATACTCCTACGAGCAGTACTTC
>TRBJ2-7|TRBD1|NA|TRBV4-3
CASSQGRDRPAYEQYF
TGCGCCAGCAGCCAAGGACGGGACAGACCAGCCTACGAGCAGTACTTC
>TRBJ1-2|NA|NA|TRBV9
CASSPQRSSGYTF
TGTGCCAGCAGCCCCCAGCGTTCGTCGGGCTACACCTTC
>TRBJ1-5|NA|NA|TRBV18
CASSPDSYNQPQHF
TGTGCCAGCTCACCAGACAGCTACAATCAGCCCCAGCATTTT
>TRBJ2-7|TRBD1|NA|TRBV15
CATSRDQGQGIDYEQYF
TGTGCCACCAGCAGAGATCAGGGACAGGGAATAGACTACGAGCAGTACTTC
>TRBJ2-4|TRBD2|NA|TRBV2
CASRTSGRALGAKNIQYF
TGTGCCAGCAGAACTAGCGGGAGGGCCCTCGGAGCCAAAAACATTCAGTACTTC
>TRBJ2-1|TRBD2|NA|TRBV4-2
CASSQSLAGGDNEQFF
TGTGCCAGCAGCCAGTCCTTAGCGGGAGGAGACAATGAGCAGTTCTTC
>TRBJ1-2|NA|NA|TRBV5-5
CASSLVWVRQQQPSNYGYTF
TGTGCCAGCAGCTTGGTTTGGGTACGACAACAGCAACCCTCTAACTATGGCTACACCTTC
>TRBJ1-3|NA|NA|TRBV21-1
CASSNHETVEKDTIYF
TGTGCCAGCAGCAATCACGAGACAGTCGAAAAAGACACCATATATTTT
>TRBJ1-5|TRBD1|NA|TRBV11-2
CASSLDRDRAQHF
TGTGCCAGCAGTCTTGACAGGGATCGGGCCCAGCATTTT
>TRBJ2-5|NA|NA|TRBV11-2
CASSLVFDGSLYQETQYF
TGTGCCAGCAGCTTAGTCTTTGACGGTAGCTTGTACCAAGAGACCCAGTACTTC
>TRBJ1-1|NA|NA|TRBV6-5
CASTTQGNTEAFF
TGTGCCAGCACCACACAGGGTAACACTGAAGCTTTCTTT
>TRBJ2-2|NA|NA|TRBV5-1
CASGRVQNTGELFF
TGCGCCAGCGGCCGGGTTCAGAACACCGGGGAGCTGTTTTTT